This TCR beta chain was captured in a study of early T cells in non-severe SARS-CoV-2 infection. Germline V gene lookup returns CDR1 MDHEN and CDR2 SYDVKM. Trimming cost V 6 bases and J 0 bases, with 6 bases left between them. The CDR3 has 12 amino acids. Ten or more counts support this clonotype. Its antigen is not known. TCRdb used MiXCR to reprocess the 5' RACE reads, holding one entry per CDR3 protein. There are about 70,000 distinct CDR3 sequences in the sample; more than 8.5% occur only once, and around 16% lies in the top ten. Study results and caveats: In VDJdb matching, anti-spike CD8 responses were favored while private and CD4 specificities went missing.

This chain uses TRBV28 with TRBJ2-7, with D possibly being TRBD1 (5 bases). This clonotype originated in an adult who was a healthcare worker with PCR-confirmed SARS-CoV-2 infection or an uninfected control (not recorded which). Sequenced here: whole blood, sampled at baseline. The CDR3 DNA is TGTGCCAGCAGGCAGGGCTCCTACGAGCAGTACTTC. Translation: CASRQGSYEQYF.